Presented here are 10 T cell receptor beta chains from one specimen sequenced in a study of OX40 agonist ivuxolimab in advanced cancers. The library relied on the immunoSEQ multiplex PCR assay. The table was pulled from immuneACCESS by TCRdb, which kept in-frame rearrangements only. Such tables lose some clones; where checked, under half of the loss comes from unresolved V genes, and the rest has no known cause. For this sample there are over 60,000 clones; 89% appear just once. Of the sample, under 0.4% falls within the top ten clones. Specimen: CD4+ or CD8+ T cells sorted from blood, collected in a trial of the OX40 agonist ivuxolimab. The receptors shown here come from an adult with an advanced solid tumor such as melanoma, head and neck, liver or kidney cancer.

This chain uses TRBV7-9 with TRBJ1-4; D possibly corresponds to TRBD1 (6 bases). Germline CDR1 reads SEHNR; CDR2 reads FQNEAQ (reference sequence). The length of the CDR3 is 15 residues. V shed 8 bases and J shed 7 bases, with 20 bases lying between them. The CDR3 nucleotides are TGTGCCAGCCCCTCTAAGGACAGTGAGGGTGAAAAACTGTTTTTT. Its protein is CASPSKDSEGEKLFF.

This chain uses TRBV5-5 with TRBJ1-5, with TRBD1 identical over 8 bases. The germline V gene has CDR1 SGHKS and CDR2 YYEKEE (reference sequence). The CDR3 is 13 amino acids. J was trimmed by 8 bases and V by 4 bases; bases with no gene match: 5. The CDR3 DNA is TGTGCCAGCAGCGACAGGGGTGGGGAGCCCCAGCATTTT. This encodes CASSDRGGEPQHF. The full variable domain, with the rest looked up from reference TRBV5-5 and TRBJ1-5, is DAGVTQSPTHLIKTRGQQVTLRCSPISGHKSVSWYQQVLGQGPQFIFQYYEKEERGRGNFPDRFSARQFPNYSSELNVNALLLGDSALYLCASSDRGGEPQHFGDGTRLSIL.

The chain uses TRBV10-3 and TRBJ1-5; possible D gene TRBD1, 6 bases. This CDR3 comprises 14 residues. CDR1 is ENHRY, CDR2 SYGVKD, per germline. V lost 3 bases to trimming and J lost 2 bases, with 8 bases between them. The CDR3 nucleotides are TGTGCCATCAGTGATAGACAGGGCAATCAGCCCCAGCATTTT. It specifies CAISDRQGNQPQHF.

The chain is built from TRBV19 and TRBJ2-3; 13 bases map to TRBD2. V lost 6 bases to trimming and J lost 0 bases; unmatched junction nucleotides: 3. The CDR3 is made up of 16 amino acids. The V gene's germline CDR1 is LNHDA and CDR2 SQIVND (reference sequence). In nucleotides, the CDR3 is TGTGCCAGTAGGATGGGACTAGCGGGGAGCACAGATACGCAGTATTTT. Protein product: CASRMGLAGSTDTQYF.

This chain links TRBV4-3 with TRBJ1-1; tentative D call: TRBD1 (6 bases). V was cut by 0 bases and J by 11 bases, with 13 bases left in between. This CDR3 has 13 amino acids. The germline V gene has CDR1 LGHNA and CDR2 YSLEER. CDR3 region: CASSQDMKRGAFF. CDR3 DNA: TGCGCCAGCAGCCAAGATATGAAAAGGGGGGCTTTCTTT.

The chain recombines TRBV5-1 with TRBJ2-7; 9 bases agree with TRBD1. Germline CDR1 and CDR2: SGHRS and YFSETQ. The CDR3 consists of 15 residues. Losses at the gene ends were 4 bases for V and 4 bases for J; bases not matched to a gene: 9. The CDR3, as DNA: TGCGCCAGCAGCGTAGCCGGGACAGGGATTTACGAGCAGTACTTC. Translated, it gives CASSVAGTGIYEQYF. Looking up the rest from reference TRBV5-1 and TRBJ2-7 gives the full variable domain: KAGVTQTPRYLIKTRGQQVTLSCSPISGHRSVSWYQQTPGQGLQFLFEYFSETQRNKGNFPGRFSGRQFSNSRSEMNVSTLELGDSALYLCASSVAGTGIYEQYFGPGTRLTVT.

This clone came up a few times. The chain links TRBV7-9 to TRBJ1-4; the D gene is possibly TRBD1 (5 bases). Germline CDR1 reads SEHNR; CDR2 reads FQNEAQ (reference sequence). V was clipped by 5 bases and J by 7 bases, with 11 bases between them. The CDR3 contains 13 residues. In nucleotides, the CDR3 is TGTGCCAGCAGCCCCTCAGGGAGTGAAAAACTGTTTTTT. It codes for CASSPSGSEKLFF.

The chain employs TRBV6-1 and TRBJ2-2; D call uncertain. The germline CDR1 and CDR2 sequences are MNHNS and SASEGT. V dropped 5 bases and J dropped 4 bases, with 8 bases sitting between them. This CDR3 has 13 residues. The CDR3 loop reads CASSWSGTGELFF. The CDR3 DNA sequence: TGTGCCAGCAGTTGGTCGGGCACCGGGGAGCTGTTTTTT.

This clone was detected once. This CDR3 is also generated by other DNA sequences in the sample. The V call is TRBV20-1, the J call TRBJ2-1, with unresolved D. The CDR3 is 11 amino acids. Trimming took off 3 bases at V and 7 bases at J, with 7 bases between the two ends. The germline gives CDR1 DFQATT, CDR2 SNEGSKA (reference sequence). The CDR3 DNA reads TGCAGTGCTAGTTCAAGGAATGAGCAGTTCTTC. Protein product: CSASSRNEQFF.

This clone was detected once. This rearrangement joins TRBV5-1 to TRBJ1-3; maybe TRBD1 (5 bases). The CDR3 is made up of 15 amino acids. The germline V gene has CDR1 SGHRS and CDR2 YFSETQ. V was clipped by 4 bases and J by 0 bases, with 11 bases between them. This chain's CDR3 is CASSRGPTSGNTIYF. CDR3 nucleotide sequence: TGCGCCAGCAGCAGGGGTCCGACCTCTGGAAACACCATATATTTT.